This T cell receptor beta chain emerged from a study of vaccination and CD4 T cells after COVID-19 (dated by TCRdb to between 2021 and 2022). Regarding the research as a whole: Convalescent patients had a positive SARS-CoV-2 result on nasal swab PCR, and of these patients, fewer than ten had mild disease and one had severe disease. Six males and four females were included in the convalescent cohort, with two Hispanic individuals, seven Caucasians, two Asians and one multiracial person represented. Each participant got two doses of either the Pfizer-BioNTech BNT162b2 vaccine (n=8) or the Moderna mRNA-1273 vaccine (n=2). Post-COVID blood samples from convalescent patients were collected a median of around 110 days after diagnosis, with a range of 35 to 161 days. Post-vaccine blood samples were taken a median of about 77 days after the second vaccine dose, with a range of roughly 14 to 250 days. Overlapping spike peptide pools from SARS-CoV-2 and from the common cold coronaviruses HCoV-NL63, HCoV-OC43 and HCoV-229E were used as culture stimuli. In control cultures, a CEFX viral epitope pool was used as positive control, an HIV-1 Nef peptide pool was used as negative control, or no peptide was added. In approximately eleven COVID-19 convalescent patients and a few infection-naive healthy vaccine recipients, the spike-specific CD4+ TCR repertoire before mRNA vaccination was compared with the repertoire after mRNA vaccination.

The method was PCR. DNA from cultured CD4+ T cells underwent TCR sequencing with the Oncomine TCR Beta short-read assay at the Johns Hopkins FTIC core. The QIAamp micro DNA kit was used to extract genomic DNA from the cultured CD4+ T cells. Oncomine TCR Beta libraries from cultured CD4+ T cells were pooled using unique dual indexes and sequenced on an Illumina iSeq 100. On the authors' methods: Non-productive sequences were removed, and CDR3s not starting with C, not ending with F or W, or shorter than 7 amino acids were discarded. The MANAFEST web application identified antigen-specific clonotypes by comparing peptide-stimulated wells against reference wells and other culture wells. To be called positive, a clone needed an FDR below 0.05, an odds ratio above 5, and a productive frequency above 0.1% in at least two of three replicate wells. Cross-reactive clonotypes were defined as significantly expanded in both SARS-CoV-2 spike wells and at least one common cold coronavirus spike condition. Similarity between CDR3 sequences was evaluated in R version 3.6.1 using Levenshtein distances (stringdist) and unrooted phylogenetic trees (ape). Starting from the raw public reads, TCRdb applied fastp trimming at Q25, assembled clones with MiXCR and retained in-frame beta chains. A single entry per CDR3 protein holds the most common genes and DNA from its merged rows. For this entry, the V and J calls and clone size follow TCRdb and not the study's own pipeline. The sample includes about 11,000 distinct CDR3 sequences, with about three quarters observed a single time. The top ten clones comprise about 13% of the sample.

What this sample's treatment or condition label stands for: roughly ten-day PBMC culture with coronavirus spike peptide pools or control peptides (ViraFEST assay). To expand antigen-specific T cells with peptide pools and then pick out the expanded clonotypes through TCR sequencing, the study relied on the ViraFEST assay. The positive SARS-CoV-2 PCR tests of the convalescent patients were dated from March to December 2020, before the Alpha, Beta and Delta variants emerged in the United States. PBMCs were cultured at approximately 2 million per well in IMDM supplemented with about 5% human AB serum and about 10 IU/ml IL-2, with 9.5 to 10 ug/ml peptide pools added. On days 3 and 7, half of the culture medium was replaced with fresh IL-2-containing medium. After 9 to 11 days of culture, CD4+ T cells were isolated by negative selection with the EasySep CD4+ T cell isolation kit. PBMCs were separated from whole blood using Ficoll-Paque Plus gradient centrifugation and then either used fresh or cryopreserved at -140C. In general, triplicate wells were set up for every culture condition.

Note on this clonotype: Which antigen it targets is not known. No base qualities exist here, and no much larger clone lies one base off it.

Findings and caveats that apply to the study as a whole: In convalescent patients, a median roughly 83% of post-vaccine SARS-CoV-2-reactive clones were detected only after vaccination, and vaccine-specific priming was suggested by this finding. An increase in the median number of SARS-CoV-2-reactive clonotypes from 21 after infection to a few dozen after vaccination was observed, but the change was not found to be significant. The study included relatively few convalescent patients and did not analyze early timepoints after natural infection. In convalescent patients, nearly all vaccine-specific clones (304 of 307) were found to be mono-reactive for SARS-CoV-2 spike rather than cross-reactive with common cold coronaviruses.

The CDR3, cysteine through phenylalanine, is 12 amino acids long. Just CDR3 DNA is preserved here, 36 bases in frame from base 1. Looking up the germline V gene yields CDR1 MNHEY and CDR2 SVGAGI. V is clipped by 0 bases and J by 7 bases, and the sequence between their germline boundaries is 6 bases long. The source is a human donor who had recovered from COVID-19. This chain is built from TRBV6-5 and TRBJ1-1; the D gene cannot be named for sure. The sequencing input was CD4+ T cells from blood, cultured in vitro. The DNA is as follows: TGTGCCAGCAGTTACTCGGGCGGTGAAGCTTTCTTT. Its protein product is CASSYSGGEAFF.